This TCR beta chain is from a study of T cell changes during pregnancy in multiple sclerosis. The CDR3 extends over 17 amino acids. Germline CDR1 SGHTA, CDR2 FQGNSA. V lost 4 bases and J 3 bases, leaving 16 bases between the germline ends. Produced via immunoSEQ multiplex PCR; TCRdb's table is partial and in-frame only. Here the sample spans approximately 58,000 clones, 92% being singletons. This clonotype originated in a female donor in good health, enrolled as a control in a pregnancy study. This specimen was peripheral blood, taken in the second trimester of pregnancy. The J gene is TRBJ2-6, the V gene TRBV7-2, with D perhaps matching TRBD2 (7 bases). In nucleotides, the CDR3 is TGTGCCAGCAGCTCTGTCGGGGGGCTTTATGGGGCCAACGTCCTGACTTTC. This gives the protein CASSSVGGLYGANVLTF. The whole variable domain, remainder taken from reference TRBV7-2 and TRBJ2-6, is GAGVSQSPSNKVTEKGKDVELRCDPISGHTALYWYRQSLGQGLEFLIYFQGNSAPDKSGLPSDRFSAERTGGSVSTLTIQRTQQEDSAVYLCASSSVGGLYGANVLTFGAGSRLTVL.